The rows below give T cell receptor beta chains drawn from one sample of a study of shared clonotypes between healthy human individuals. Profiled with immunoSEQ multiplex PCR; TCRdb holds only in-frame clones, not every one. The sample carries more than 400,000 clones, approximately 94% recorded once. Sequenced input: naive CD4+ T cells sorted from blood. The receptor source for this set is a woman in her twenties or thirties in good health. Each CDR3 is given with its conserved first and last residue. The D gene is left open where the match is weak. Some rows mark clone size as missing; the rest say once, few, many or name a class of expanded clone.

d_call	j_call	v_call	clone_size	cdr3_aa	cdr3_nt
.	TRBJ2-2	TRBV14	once	CASSQDLTGELFF	TGTGCCAGCAGCCAAGATCTGACCGGGGAGCTGTTTTTT
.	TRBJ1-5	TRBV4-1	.	CASSQYSVGHQPQHF	TGCGCCAGCAGCCAATACTCGGTGGGTCATCAGCCCCAGCATTTT
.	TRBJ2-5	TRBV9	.	CASSVNGQQETQYF	TGTGCCAGCAGCGTAAACGGACAGCAAGAGACCCAGTACTTC
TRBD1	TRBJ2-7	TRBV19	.	CASRRSGGGYEQYF	TGTGCCAGTAGGAGGTCAGGGGGCGGGTACGAGCAGTACTTC
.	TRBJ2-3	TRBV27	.	CASSPIRGSLTDTQYF	TGTGCCAGCAGCCCCATTCGGGGTTCATTAACAGATACGCAGTATTTT
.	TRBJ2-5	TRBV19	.	CASSMIQAEGETQYF	TGTGCCAGTAGTATGATTCAAGCGGAGGGAGAGACCCAGTACTTC
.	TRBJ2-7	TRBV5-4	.	CASSLAGRQYF	TGTGCCAGCAGCTTGGCCGGGAGGCAGTACTTC
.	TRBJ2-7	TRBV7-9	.	CASSLGQRFYEQYF	TGTGCCAGCAGCTTGGGGCAGCGCTTCTACGAGCAGTACTTC
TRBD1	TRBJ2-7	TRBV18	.	CASSPLGQIYEQYF	TGTGCCAGCTCACCACTGGGACAGATCTACGAGCAGTACTTC
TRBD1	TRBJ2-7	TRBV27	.	CASRRPGQGIYEQYF	TGTGCCAGCAGACGACCGGGACAGGGGATCTACGAGCAGTACTTC
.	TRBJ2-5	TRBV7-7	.	CASSFGRSQETQYF	TGTGCCAGCAGCTTTGGTCGCTCCCAAGAGACCCAGTACTTC
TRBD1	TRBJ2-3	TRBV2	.	CASNRQGQASTDTQYF	TGTGCCAGCAATAGACAGGGCCAGGCTAGCACAGATACGCAGTATTTT
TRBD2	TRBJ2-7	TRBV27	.	CASMTGGDYEQYF	TGTGCCAGCATGACGGGAGGGGACTACGAGCAGTACTTC
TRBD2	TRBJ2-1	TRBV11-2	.	CASSLGLAGASWFF	TGTGCCAGCAGCTTAGGACTAGCGGGAGCTTCTTGGTTCTTC
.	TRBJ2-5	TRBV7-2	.	CASSSSGVVETQYF	TGTGCCAGCAGCTCGTCAGGGGTTGTAGAGACCCAGTACTTC
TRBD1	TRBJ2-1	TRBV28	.	CASSSGQGHNEQFF	TGTGCCAGCAGTTCGGGACAGGGCCACAATGAGCAGTTCTTC
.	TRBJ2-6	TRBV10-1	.	CASSQVQDPQSRANVLTF	TGCGCCAGCAGTCAGGTTCAAGATCCACAAAGTCGGGCCAACGTCCTGACTTTC
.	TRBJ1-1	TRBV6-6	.	CASSYPGMNTEAFF	TGTGCCAGCAGTTACCCGGGGATGAACACTGAAGCTTTCTTT
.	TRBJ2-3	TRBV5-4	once	CASSRGSTDTQYF	TGTGCCAGCAGCCGGGGTAGCACAGATACGCAGTATTTT
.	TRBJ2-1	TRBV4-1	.	CASSPFGLTTYNEQFF	TGCGCCAGCAGCCCCTTCGGACTAACTACCTACAATGAGCAGTTCTTC
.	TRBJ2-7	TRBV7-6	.	CASSPETGARNEQYF	TGTGCCAGCAGCCCCGAAACGGGGGCAAGGAACGAGCAGTACTTC
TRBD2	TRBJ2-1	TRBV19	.	CASSIDAGLAGNNEQFF	TGTGCCAGTAGTATAGACGCCGGGCTAGCGGGAAACAATGAGCAGTTCTTC
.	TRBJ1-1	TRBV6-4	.	CASSESWGLGGEAFF	TGTGCCAGCAGTGAGAGTTGGGGGCTAGGTGGTGAAGCTTTCTTT
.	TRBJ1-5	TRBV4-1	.	CASSQDQETDYSNQPQHF	TGCGCCAGCAGCCAAGATCAAGAAACAGACTATAGCAATCAGCCCCAGCATTTT
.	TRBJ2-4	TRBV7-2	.	CASITGTENIQYF	TGTGCCAGCATCACCGGGACCGAAAACATTCAGTACTTC
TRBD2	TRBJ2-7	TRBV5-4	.	CASSLGLAGAGEQYF	TGTGCCAGCAGCTTGGGGCTAGCGGGAGCGGGCGAGCAGTACTTC
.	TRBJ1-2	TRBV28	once	CASSYRGWRGYGYTF	TGTGCCAGCAGTTATCGGGGCTGGAGGGGCTATGGCTACACCTTC
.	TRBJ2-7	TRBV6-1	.	CASSTVGGASEQYF	TGTGCCAGCAGTACCGTTGGGGGAGCAAGTGAGCAGTACTTC
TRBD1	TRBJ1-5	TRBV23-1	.	CASSPGGRQPQHF	TGCGCCAGCAGTCCAGGGGGCAGACAGCCCCAGCATTTT
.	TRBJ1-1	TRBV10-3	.	CAIQDNPNTEAFF	TGTGCCATCCAAGATAATCCAAACACTGAAGCTTTCTTT
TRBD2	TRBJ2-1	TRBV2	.	CASRFILAGHSYNEQFF	TGTGCCAGCAGATTTATACTAGCGGGGCACTCCTACAATGAGCAGTTCTTC